The 9 T cell receptor beta chains below were found in one sample sequenced in a study of beta chain features in type 1 diabetes. cDNA synthesis used the whole RNA isolate, giving expressed TCRB sequences. Data came from immunoSEQ multiplex PCR; TCRdb stores just in-frame clones and leaves some out. The sample carries roughly 100,000 clones, approximately 30% recorded once. The antigens of these receptors remain unknown. General study findings and limits: A moderate, significant TCRB CDR3 shortening appeared in type 1 diabetes across four CD4+ subsets.

Sequencing was done on a sample of central memory CD4+ T cells from blood. The source of these receptors is a woman between 18 and 30 years old with type 1 diabetes.

This clone was seen at least ten times. The chain carries TRBV7-2 and TRBJ2-3; TRBD1 matches at 7 bases. Germline V CDR1 and CDR2: SGHTA, FQGNSA. V lost 5 bases, J lost 1 base, and 3 bases stayed unmatched. CDR3 length: 14 amino acids. The CDR3 DNA follows: TGTGCCAGCAGCCCAACAGGGGGCACAGATACGCAGTATTTT. Its translation is CASSPTGGTDTQYF.

The chain combines TRBV28 with TRBJ1-5; D is unresolved. The ends were cut back, 8 bases at V and 3 bases at J, with 11 bases in the middle. The CDR3 is 13 residues long. Germline V lookup: CDR1 MDHEN, CDR2 SYDVKM. The CDR3: CASYDTNNQPQHF. The CDR3 DNA reads TGTGCCAGCTACGACACGAACAATCAGCCCCAGCATTTT. Full variable domain (missing parts from reference TRBV28 and TRBJ1-5): DVKVTQSSRYLVKRTGEKVFLECVQDMDHENMFWYRQDPGLGLRLIYFSYDVKMKEKGDIPEGYSVSREKKERFSLILESASTNQTSMYLCASYDTNNQPQHFGDGTRLSIL.

There are a few counts of this clone. The J gene is TRBJ1-4, the V gene TRBV6-5; 7 bases agree with TRBD1. Trimming took 5 bases from V and 4 from J; bases not matched to a gene: 4. The CDR3 spans 14 residues. Germline V gives CDR1 MNHEY, CDR2 SVGAGI. The CDR3 protein is CASSPGQLNEKLFF. CDR3 coding DNA: TGTGCCAGCAGTCCGGGACAGCTTAATGAAAAACTGTTTTTT.

This sequence joins TRBV15 and TRBJ2-5; 11 bases are a match to TRBD1. CDR3 length: 15 residues. The germline V gene encodes CDR1 LNHNV and CDR2 YYDKDF (reference sequence). Trimming cost V 0 bases and J 5 bases; bases outside gene matches: 2. The CDR3 DNA follows: TGTGCCACCAGCAGAGAGGGACAGGGGGTCGAGACCCAGTACTTC. It translates to CATSREGQGVETQYF.

The table lists this clone with a few counts. CDR3 sequence reads: CASSLLRSPTDTQYF. The CDR3 DNA reads TGTGCCAGCAGCCTCCTAAGGAGTCCCACAGATACGCAGTATTTT. This sequence joins TRBV28 and TRBJ2-3, with D unresolved. Trimming stripped 6 bases from V and 2 bases from J, with 15 bases between. Germline CDR1 MDHEN, CDR2 SYDVKM. This CDR3 is built from 15 residues.

This clone has only one observation. This chain uses TRBV28 with TRBJ1-2; the D is unclear. The CDR3 spans 14 residues. V lost 10 bases to trimming and J lost 4 bases, with 19 bases between them. Germline V gives CDR1 MDHEN, CDR2 SYDVKM. The CDR3 coding sequence is TGTGCCATACCTCGTGGTTTGGGCACCTATGGCTACACCTTC. Amino acid sequence: CAIPRGLGTYGYTF.

This clone was found a few times. The V and J genes are TRBV2 and TRBJ1-1; perhaps TRBD1 as D (6 bases). Trimming took 2 bases from V and 4 from J, leaving 14 bases between them. There are 15 residues in the CDR3. Germline CDR1 and CDR2: SNHLY and FYNNEI. The CDR3 coding sequence is TGTGCCAGCAGTGAATGGAAGGGGGGGAGCACTGAAGCTTTCTTT. Translating it yields CASSEWKGGSTEAFF.

This chain uses TRBV25-1 with TRBJ2-1; TRBD2 matches 11 bases. There are 14 residues in the CDR3. V shed 3 bases and J 13 bases; nucleotides not matched to a gene: 8. Germline CDR1 reads MGHDK; CDR2 reads SYGVNS. The CDR3 here is CASSDVLAGGRQFF. In DNA form, the CDR3 reads TGTGCCAGCAGTGACGTTCTAGCGGGAGGCCGCCAGTTCTTC.

This clone was picked up a small number of times. This rearrangement joins TRBV15 to TRBJ2-6; possibly TRBD1 for D (6 bases). Per the germline V gene, CDR1 is LNHNV and CDR2 is YYDKDF (reference sequence). This CDR3 contains 15 residues. Trimming removed 3 bases from V and 0 bases from J, with 6 bases in between. Here the CDR3 DNA reads TGTGCCACCAGCAGCAGGGGCTCTGGGGCCAACGTCCTGACTTTC. This sequence encodes CATSSRGSGANVLTF. Using reference TRBV15 and TRBJ2-6 for the parts outside the CDR3, the full variable domain is DAMVIQNPRYQVTQFGKPVTLSCSQTLNHNVMYWYQQKSSQAPKLLFHYYDKDFNNEADTPDNFQSRRPNTSFCFLDIRSPGLGDTAMYLCATSSRGSGANVLTFGAGSRLTVL.